Following are 12 T cell receptor beta chains from one sample sequenced in a study of T cell clones after liver transplantation. Only in-frame clones appear in the TCRdb table, and some are missing; sequencing was by immunoSEQ multiplex PCR. The sample lists about 80,000 clones; 80% to 85% were seen once. Specimen: CD4+ T cells from blood, collected around 45 months after liver transplant. These TCRs come from a human patient who received a liver transplant. The T cells may partly be graft donor cells.

The gene calls are TRBV11-2 and TRBJ1-2; D may be TRBD1 (5 bases). Looked up from germline, CDR1 is SGHAT and CDR2 is FQNNGV. Trimming pared 5 bases from V and 8 bases from J, leaving 18 bases between. The CDR3 consists of 14 residues. The CDR3 region is CASSKEYRGVGYTF. CDR3 nucleotide sequence: TGTGCCAGCAGCAAAGAATACCGGGGCGTGGGCTACACCTTC.

The chain carries TRBV2 and TRBJ2-5, with TRBD2 matching 7 bases. The CDR3 has 13 residues. CDR1 is SNHLY and CDR2 is FYNNEI in the germline V gene. J was trimmed by 5 bases and V by 9 bases; bases with no gene match: 9. The CDR3 DNA follows: TGTGCCAGTGGTCCGACCGGGGGGGAGACCCAGTACTTC. It yields the protein CASGPTGGETQYF.

The chain uses TRBV19 and TRBJ1-5; the D is unclear. The germline V gene encodes CDR1 LNHDA and CDR2 SQIVND (reference sequence). This CDR3 is built from 16 residues. V was pared by 4 bases and J by 9 bases, with 22 bases between. The CDR3 is CASSNQDGWTLSPQHF. The CDR3, as DNA: TGTGCCAGTAGTAATCAGGACGGATGGACCTTATCGCCCCAGCATTTT.

CDR3 bases: TGCGCCAGCAGCCAGGTGACCGGGACGGCCAACACTGAAGCTTTCTTT. This codes for CASSQVTGTANTEAFF. J is TRBJ1-1 and V is TRBV4-1; TRBD1 might be the D (5 bases). The V and J ends lost 3 bases and 2 bases respectively, with 16 bases between them. Germline V CDR1 and CDR2: MGHRA, YSYEKL. The CDR3 totals 16 residues.

J is TRBJ1-2 and V is TRBV4-3; D is unresolved. The CDR3 is 14 residues long. The V and J ends lost 0 bases and 3 bases respectively, with 8 bases between them. The V gene's germline CDR1 is LGHNA and CDR2 YSLEER. The CDR3 region is CASSQDWADYGYTF. CDR3 nucleotide sequence: TGCGCCAGCAGCCAAGATTGGGCAGACTATGGCTACACCTTC.

The chain uses TRBV28 and TRBJ2-7; TRBD2 might be the D (5 bases). The ends were cut back, 2 bases at V and 1 base at J, with 12 bases in the middle. This CDR3 comprises 15 residues. Germline V gives CDR1 MDHEN, CDR2 SYDVKM. In DNA, the CDR3 is TGTGCCAGCAGTTTACCAACTAGTGGGTCCTACGAGCAGTACTTC. This translates into CASSLPTSGSYEQYF.

This clone was seen more than once but under ten times. The genes are TRBV6-1 and TRBJ2-7; 9 bases line up with TRBD1. In germline, CDR1 is MNHNS, CDR2 SASEGT. Trimming cost V 6 bases and J 4 bases; bases outside gene matches: 4. This CDR3 spans 13 amino acids. Here the CDR3 reads CASRRDRVYEQYF. Here the CDR3 DNA reads TGTGCCAGCAGACGGGACAGGGTGTACGAGCAGTACTTC.

The V gene is TRBV28, the J gene TRBJ1-5, with a tentative D call TRBD1 (5 bases). Looked up from germline, CDR1 is MDHEN and CDR2 is SYDVKM. Trimming took 6 bases from V and 4 from J, leaving 16 bases between them. This CDR3 has 15 residues. The CDR3 DNA follows: TGTGCCAGCAGCCCCCCCGGGGGTGGGAATCAGCCCCAGCATTTT. Translating it yields CASSPPGGGNQPQHF.

The rearrangement joins TRBV7-8 to TRBJ2-4; TRBD1 or TRBD2 may be the D gene (5 bases each). The CDR3 totals 16 residues. The V end lost 3 bases, the J end lost 1 base, and 13 bases lay between the germline ends. Germline V gives CDR1 SGHVS, CDR2 FQNEAQ. The CDR3 reads CASSFRRDGAKNIQYF. The CDR3 coding sequence is TGTGCCAGCAGCTTTAGAAGGGACGGGGCCAAAAACATTCAGTACTTC. Looking up the rest from reference TRBV7-8 and TRBJ2-4 gives the full variable domain: GAGVSQSPRYKVAKRGQDVALRCDPISGHVSLFWYQQALGQGPEFLTYFQNEAQLDKSGLPSDRFFAERPEGSVSTLKIQRTQQEDSAVYLCASSFRRDGAKNIQYFGAGTRLSVL.

DNA of the CDR3: TGTGCCAGCAGGGTCACCACGAGCGGTGAGCAGTTCTTC. The encoded protein is CASRVTTSGEQFF. The chain carries TRBV28 and TRBJ2-1, with D perhaps TRBD2 (5 bases). The germline V and J ends were trimmed by 6 bases and 9 bases, with 15 bases remaining between them. The CDR3 has 13 residues. Germline V lookup: CDR1 MDHEN, CDR2 SYDVKM.

The chain links TRBV2 to TRBJ2-1, with 11 bases identical to TRBD2. The CDR3 runs to 15 residues. Germline CDR1 SNHLY, CDR2 FYNNEI. Germline trimming cut 6 bases from V and 4 bases from J; bases unmatched to any gene: 5. CDR3 DNA sequence: TGTGCCAGCAGCTCGGGACTAGCGGTATACAATGAGCAGTTCTTC. Its protein product is CASSSGLAVYNEQFF. The complete variable domain, with remaining parts taken from reference TRBV2 and TRBJ2-1, reads EPEVTQTPSHQVTQMGQEVILRCVPISNHLYFYWYRQILGQKVEFLVSFYNNEISEKSEIFDDQFSVERPDGSNFTLKIRSTKLEDSAMYFCASSSGLAVYNEQFFGPGTRLTVL.

The rearrangement links TRBV13 to TRBJ2-5; D is possibly TRBD1 (5 bases). CDR3 length: 14 amino acids. V shed 7 bases and J shed 4 bases, with 16 bases lying between them. The V gene's germline CDR1 is PRHDT and CDR2 FYEKMQ (reference sequence). This CDR3 is CASKRAGRRETQYF. CDR3 DNA sequence: TGTGCCAGCAAACGGGCAGGGCGTCGAGAGACCCAGTACTTC.